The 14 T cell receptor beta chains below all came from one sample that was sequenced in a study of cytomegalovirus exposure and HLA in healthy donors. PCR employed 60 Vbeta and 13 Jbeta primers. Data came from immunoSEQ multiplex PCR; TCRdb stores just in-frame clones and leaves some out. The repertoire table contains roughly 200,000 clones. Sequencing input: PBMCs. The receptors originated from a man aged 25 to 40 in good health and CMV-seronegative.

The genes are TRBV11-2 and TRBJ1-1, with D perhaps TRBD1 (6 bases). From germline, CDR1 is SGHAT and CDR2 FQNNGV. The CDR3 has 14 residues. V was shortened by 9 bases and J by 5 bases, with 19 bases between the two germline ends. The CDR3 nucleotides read TGTGCCAGTGGGCGGAGGCTAGGGGGAACTGAAGCTTTCTTT. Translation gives CASGRRLGGTEAFF.

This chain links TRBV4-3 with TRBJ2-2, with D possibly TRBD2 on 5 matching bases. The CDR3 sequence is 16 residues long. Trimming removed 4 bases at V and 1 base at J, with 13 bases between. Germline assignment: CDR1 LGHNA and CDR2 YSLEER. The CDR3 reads CASSRKGLMNTGELFF. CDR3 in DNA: TGCGCCAGCAGCCGAAAAGGACTTATGAACACCGGGGAGCTGTTTTTT.

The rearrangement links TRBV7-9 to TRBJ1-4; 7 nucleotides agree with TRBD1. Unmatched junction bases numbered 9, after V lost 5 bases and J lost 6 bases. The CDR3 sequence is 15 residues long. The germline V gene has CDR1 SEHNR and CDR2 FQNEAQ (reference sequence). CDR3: CASSPRTGEDEKLFF. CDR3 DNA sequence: TGTGCCAGCAGCCCCAGGACAGGCGAGGATGAAAAACTGTTTTTT.

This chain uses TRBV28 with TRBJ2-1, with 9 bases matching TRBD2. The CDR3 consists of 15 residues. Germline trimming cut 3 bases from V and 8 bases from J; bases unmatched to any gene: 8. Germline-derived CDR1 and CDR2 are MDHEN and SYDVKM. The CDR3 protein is CASSFGSGRNDEQFF. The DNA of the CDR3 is TGTGCCAGCAGTTTCGGGAGCGGGAGGAATGATGAGCAGTTCTTC.

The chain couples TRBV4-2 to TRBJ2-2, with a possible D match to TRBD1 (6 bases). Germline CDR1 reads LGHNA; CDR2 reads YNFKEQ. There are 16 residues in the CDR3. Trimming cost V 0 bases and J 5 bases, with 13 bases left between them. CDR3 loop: CASSQDTGMKTGELFF. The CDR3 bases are TGTGCCAGCAGCCAAGATACAGGGATGAAAACCGGGGAGCTGTTTTTT.

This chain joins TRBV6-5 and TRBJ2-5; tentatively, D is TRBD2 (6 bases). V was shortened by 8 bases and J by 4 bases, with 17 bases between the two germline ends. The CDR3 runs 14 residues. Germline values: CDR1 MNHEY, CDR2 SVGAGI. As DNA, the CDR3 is TGTGCCAGCTGGGAGAGTACCGGGGGAGAGACCCAGTACTTC. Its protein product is CASWESTGGETQYF.

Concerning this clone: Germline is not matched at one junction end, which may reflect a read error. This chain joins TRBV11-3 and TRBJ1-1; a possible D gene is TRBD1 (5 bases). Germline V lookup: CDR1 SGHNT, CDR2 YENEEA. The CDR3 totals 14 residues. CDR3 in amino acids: CASRLAQGNTEAFF. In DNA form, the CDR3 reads TGTGCCAGCAGGTTAGCTCAGGGGAACACTGAAGCTTTCTTT.

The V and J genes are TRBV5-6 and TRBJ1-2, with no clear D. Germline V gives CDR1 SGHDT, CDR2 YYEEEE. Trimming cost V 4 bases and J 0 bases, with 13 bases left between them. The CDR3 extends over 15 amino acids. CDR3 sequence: CASSPEPESNYGYTF. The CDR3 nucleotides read TGTGCCAGCAGCCCGGAGCCGGAATCTAACTATGGCTACACCTTC.

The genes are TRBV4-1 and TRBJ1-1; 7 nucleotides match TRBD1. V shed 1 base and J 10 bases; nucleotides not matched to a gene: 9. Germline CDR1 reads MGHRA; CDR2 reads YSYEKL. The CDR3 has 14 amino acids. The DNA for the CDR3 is TGCGCCAGCAGCCAAGCTGGGGGGACAGTGGGAGCTTTCTTT. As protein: CASSQAGGTVGAFF.

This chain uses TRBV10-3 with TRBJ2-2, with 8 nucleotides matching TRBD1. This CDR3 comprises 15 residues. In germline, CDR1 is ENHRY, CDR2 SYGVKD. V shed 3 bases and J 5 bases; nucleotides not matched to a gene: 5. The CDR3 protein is CAISDTGGGTGELFF. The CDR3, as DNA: TGTGCCATCAGTGACACAGGGGGAGGAACCGGGGAGCTGTTTTTT.

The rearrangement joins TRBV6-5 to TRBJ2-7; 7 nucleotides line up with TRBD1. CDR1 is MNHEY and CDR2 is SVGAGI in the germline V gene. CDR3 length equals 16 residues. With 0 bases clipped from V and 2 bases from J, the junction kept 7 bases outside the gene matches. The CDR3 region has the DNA TGTGCCAGCAGTTACTCCACCGGGACAGCCGCCTACGAGCAGTACTTC. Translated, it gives CASSYSTGTAAYEQYF.

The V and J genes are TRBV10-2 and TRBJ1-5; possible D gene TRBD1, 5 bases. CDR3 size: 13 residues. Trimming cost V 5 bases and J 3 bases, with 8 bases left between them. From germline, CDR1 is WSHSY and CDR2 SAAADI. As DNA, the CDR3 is TGCGCCAGCAGTCGACAGTTCAATCAGCCCCAGCATTTT. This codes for CASSRQFNQPQHF.

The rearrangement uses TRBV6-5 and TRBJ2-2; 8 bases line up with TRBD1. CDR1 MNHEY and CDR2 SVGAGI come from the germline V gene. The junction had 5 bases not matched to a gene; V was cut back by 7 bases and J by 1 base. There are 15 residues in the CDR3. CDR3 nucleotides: TGTGCCAGCACCCGAGGGACAGGGAACACCGGGGAGCTGTTTTTT. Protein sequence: CASTRGTGNTGELFF.

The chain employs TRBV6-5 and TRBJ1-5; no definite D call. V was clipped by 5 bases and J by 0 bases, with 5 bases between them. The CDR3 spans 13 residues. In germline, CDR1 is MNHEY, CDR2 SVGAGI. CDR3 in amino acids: CASSDNSNQPQHF. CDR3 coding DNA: TGTGCCAGCAGTGACAATAGCAATCAGCCCCAGCATTTT.